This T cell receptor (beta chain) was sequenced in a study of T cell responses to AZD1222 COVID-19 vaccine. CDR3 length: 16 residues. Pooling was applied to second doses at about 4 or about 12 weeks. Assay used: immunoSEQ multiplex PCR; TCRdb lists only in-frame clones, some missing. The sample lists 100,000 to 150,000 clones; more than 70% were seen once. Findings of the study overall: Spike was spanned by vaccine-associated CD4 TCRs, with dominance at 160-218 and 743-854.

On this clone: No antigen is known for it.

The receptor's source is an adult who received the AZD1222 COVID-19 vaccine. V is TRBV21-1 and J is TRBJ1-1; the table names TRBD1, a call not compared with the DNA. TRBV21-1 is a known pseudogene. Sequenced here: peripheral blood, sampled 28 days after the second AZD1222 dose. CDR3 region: CASSKRVTGGPTEAFF. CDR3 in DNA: TGTGCCAGCAGCAAGCGTGTGACAGGGGGCCCAACTGAAGCTTTCTTT.